The 19 T cell receptor beta chains below all came from one sample that was sequenced in a study of blood T cell repertoires in COVID-19. Sequencing was performed with immunoSEQ multiplex PCR; in TCRdb, only in-frame clones are kept and a portion is missing. Of about 120,000 clones listed, approximately 83% were seen once; the top ten hold roughly 10%. Sequencing was done on a sample of peripheral blood. These receptors were taken from a man older than 75 with acute or convalescent COVID-19.

This chain uses TRBV3-1 (or the pseudogene TRBV3-2) with TRBJ1-1; D may be TRBD1 (5 bases). Trimming took 5 bases from V and 7 from J, leaving 26 bases between them. This CDR3 is 17 amino acids long. CDR1 and CDR2 (germline): LGHDT, YNNKEL (reference sequence). DNA for the CDR3: TGTGCCAGCAGCTTCTTCGGGAAAAGGGGACTAGCGGGTGAAGCTTTCTTT. Translated, it gives CASSFFGKRGLAGEAFF.

The V and J genes are TRBV7-2 and TRBJ1-6; 7 nucleotides agree with TRBD1. V was pared by 2 bases and J by 6 bases, with 1 base of the junction left unmatched. Germline V lookup: CDR1 SGHTA, CDR2 FQGNSA. The CDR3 is 14 residues long. The CDR3: CASSLSGGNSPLHF. For the CDR3, the DNA is TGTGCCAGCAGCTTATCAGGGGGTAATTCACCCCTCCACTTT. Variable domain in full (rest from reference TRBV7-2 and TRBJ1-6): GAGVSQSPSNKVTEKGKDVELRCDPISGHTALYWYRQSLGQGLEFLIYFQGNSAPDKSGLPSDRFSAERTGGSVSTLTIQRTQQEDSAVYLCASSLSGGNSPLHFGNGTRLTVT.

V and J are TRBV7-6 and TRBJ2-5, with D perhaps matching TRBD2 (6 bases). This CDR3 is 17 amino acids long. Germline V gives CDR1 SGHVS, CDR2 FNYEAQ. The ends were cut back, 5 bases at V and 2 bases at J, with 21 bases in the middle. DNA of the CDR3: TGTGCCAGCAGCCTCAAGGAGGGACTCCGGACACAAGAGACCCAGTACTTC. Translation gives CASSLKEGLRTQETQYF.

V gene TRBV5-5 combines with J gene TRBJ2-7, with a weak D call TRBD1 (6 bases). Germline V gene lookup returns CDR1 SGHKS and CDR2 YYEKEE (reference sequence). The CDR3 runs 15 residues. Deletions cut 5 bases from V and 1 base from J, with 16 bases between. The CDR3 is CASRTDRIRSYEQYF. The CDR3 DNA follows: TGTGCCAGCAGAACCGACAGGATTCGGTCCTACGAGCAGTACTTC.

The genes are TRBV7-2 and TRBJ1-1; 8 nucleotides align to TRBD1. The CDR3 is 15 residues long. Germline V gene sequence: CDR1 SGHTA, CDR2 FQGNSA. Unmatched junction bases numbered 6, after V lost 5 bases and J lost 1 base. CDR3: CASSPWTGPNTEAFF. The CDR3 DNA sequence: TGTGCCAGCAGCCCGTGGACAGGGCCGAACACTGAAGCTTTCTTT. Full variable domain (rest looked up from reference TRBV7-2 and TRBJ1-1): GAGVSQSPSNKVTEKGKDVELRCDPISGHTALYWYRQSLGQGLEFLIYFQGNSAPDKSGLPSDRFSAERTGGSVSTLTIQRTQQEDSAVYLCASSPWTGPNTEAFFGQGTRLTVV.

The V call is TRBV20-1, the J call TRBJ1-1, with D hard to call. Trimming left V 3 bases short and J 10 bases short, with 12 bases between. The CDR3 has 11 residues. Germline values: CDR1 DFQATT, CDR2 SNEGSKA (reference sequence). The CDR3 is CSASTIPGAFF. CDR3 DNA sequence: TGCAGTGCTAGTACAATCCCTGGAGCTTTCTTT.

The chain couples TRBV19 to TRBJ2-7, with D maybe TRBD2 (5 bases). The CDR3 is made up of 14 amino acids. V shed 0 bases and J shed 0 bases, with 6 bases lying between them. Germline assignment: CDR1 LNHDA and CDR2 SQIVND (reference sequence). The CDR3: CASSIDRGSYEQYF. The CDR3 DNA reads TGTGCCAGTAGTATAGACCGGGGCTCCTACGAGCAGTACTTC.

The J gene is TRBJ2-5, the V gene TRBV5-1; perhaps TRBD1 as D (6 bases). Germline V gene lookup returns CDR1 SGHRS and CDR2 YFSETQ. The V end was cut by 4 bases, the J end by 3 bases, with 13 bases between. The CDR3 is 14 residues long. CDR3 sequence: CASSGDGQKETQYF. The CDR3 nucleotides read TGCGCCAGCAGCGGGGACGGACAGAAAGAGACCCAGTACTTC.

The chain recombines TRBV7-3 with TRBJ2-1; 9 nucleotides align to TRBD2. Per the germline V gene, CDR1 is SGHTA and CDR2 is FQGTGA. CDR3 length: 15 residues. Germline trimming cut 5 bases from V and 0 bases from J; bases unmatched to any gene: 2. CDR3 amino acids: CASSRLAASYNEQFF. DNA of the CDR3: TGTGCCAGCAGCCGACTAGCGGCCTCCTACAATGAGCAGTTCTTC. Full variable domain (outside the CDR3, taken from reference TRBV7-3 and TRBJ2-1): GAGVSQTPSNKVTEKGKYVELRCDPISGHTALYWYRQSLGQGPEFLIYFQGTGAADDSGLPNDRFFAVRPEGSVSTLKIQRTERGDSAVYLCASSRLAASYNEQFFGPGTRLTVL.

The chain employs TRBV28 and TRBJ2-7, with 9 bases matching TRBD1. The CDR3 has 14 amino acids. J was trimmed by 4 bases and V by 6 bases; bases with no gene match: 7. Germline values: CDR1 MDHEN, CDR2 SYDVKM. This CDR3 is CASRGTGTGYEQYF. Here the CDR3 DNA reads TGTGCCAGCAGGGGGACAGGGACGGGTTACGAGCAGTACTTC.

The chain couples TRBV5-1 to TRBJ2-1; TRBD1 agrees at 7 bases. This CDR3 is built from 16 residues. Germline values: CDR1 SGHRS, CDR2 YFSETQ. V lost 4 bases, J lost 0 bases, and 7 bases stayed unmatched. The CDR3 DNA sequence: TGCGCCAGCAGCGCCGGACAGGTTAGCTCCTACAATGAGCAGTTCTTC. Protein sequence: CASSAGQVSSYNEQFF.

J is TRBJ1-1 and V is TRBV29-1, with 9 nucleotides matching TRBD1. The junction had 3 bases not matched to a gene; V was cut back by 6 bases and J by 4 bases. Germline values: CDR1 SQVTM, CDR2 ANQGSEA. This CDR3 is built from 12 residues. For the CDR3, the DNA is TGCAGCGTCGCGACAGGGGGCACTGAAGCTTTCTTT. This translates into CSVATGGTEAFF.

The chain links TRBV6-5 to TRBJ2-5; 7 bases match TRBD2. Germline CDR1 MNHEY, CDR2 SVGAGI. The CDR3 runs 15 residues. V dropped 5 bases and J dropped 4; count of bases not matched to a gene: 10. In DNA, the CDR3 is TGTGCCAGCAGTCCACGCCGACTAGCCCGAGAGACCCAGTACTTC. The encoded protein is CASSPRRLARETQYF.

The gene calls are TRBV2 and TRBJ2-3, with 7 nucleotides matching TRBD1. There are 14 residues in the CDR3. Trimming took 6 bases from V and 5 from J; bases not matched to a gene: 8. CDR1 SNHLY and CDR2 FYNNEI come from the germline V gene. The CDR3 spells CASRDKYRGDTQYF. The CDR3 DNA follows: TGTGCCAGCAGGGACAAATACAGGGGAGATACGCAGTATTTT.

This clone was counted only a few times. The chain couples TRBV11-2 to TRBJ2-1; 14 bases line up with TRBD2. Losses at the gene ends were 1 base for V and 9 bases for J; bases not matched to a gene: 5. The CDR3 is 16 residues long. CDR1 and CDR2 from the germline V gene are SGHAT and FQNNGV. The CDR3 sequence: CASSLAGLAGAGEQFF. The CDR3 DNA sequence: TGTGCCAGCAGCTTAGCGGGACTAGCGGGAGCGGGTGAGCAGTTCTTC.

This clone was seen a single time. The chain uses TRBV16 and TRBJ1-1, with 8 bases that match TRBD1. The CDR3 runs 13 residues. The germline gives CDR1 KGHSY, CDR2 FQNENV. With 4 bases clipped from V and 10 bases from J, the junction kept 8 bases outside the gene matches. CDR3 protein: CASSPTTGAPAFF. Written as DNA, the CDR3 is TGTGCCAGCAGCCCTACGACAGGGGCCCCAGCTTTCTTT.

V is TRBV10-3 and J is TRBJ1-2; D is perhaps TRBD1 (6 bases). Germline V CDR1 and CDR2: ENHRY, SYGVKD. V lost 0 bases and J 4 bases, leaving 21 bases between the germline ends. The CDR3 consists of 18 residues. The CDR3 region is CAISESTQGDRLRYGYTF. The CDR3 region has the DNA TGTGCCATCAGTGAGTCGACTCAGGGTGACAGGTTACGCTATGGCTACACCTTC.

This clone was found a few times. This chain uses TRBV7-2 with TRBJ2-1; D is unclear. Germline CDR1 is SGHTA and CDR2 is FQGNSA. This CDR3 spans 11 amino acids. V was trimmed by 1 base and J by 9 bases, leaving 4 bases between them. The CDR3 bases are TGTGCCAGCAGCTTAGGGAGTGAGCAGTTCTTC. This sequence encodes CASSLGSEQFF. Based on the CDR3 plus reference TRBV7-2 and TRBJ2-1, the full variable domain is GAGVSQSPSNKVTEKGKDVELRCDPISGHTALYWYRQSLGQGLEFLIYFQGNSAPDKSGLPSDRFSAERTGGSVSTLTIQRTQQEDSAVYLCASSLGSEQFFGPGTRLTVL.

The genes are TRBV5-1 and TRBJ2-5; 11 bases are shared with TRBD2. This CDR3 has 14 amino acids. Trimming removed 5 bases from V and 2 bases from J; junction bases left unmatched: 2. Germline assignment: CDR1 SGHRS and CDR2 YFSETQ. Here the CDR3 DNA reads TGCGCCAGCAGTTTAGCGGGGGGGCAAGAGACCCAGTACTTC. Its translation is CASSLAGGQETQYF.